Sequencing of this T cell receptor (beta chain) was carried out in a study of beta chain features in type 1 diabetes. Regarding the study as a whole: There was a moderate but significant shortening of TCRB CDR3s in all four CD4+ subsets of Type 1 diabetes patients.

This CDR3 is 15 amino acids long. Germline CDR1 reads SGDLS; CDR2 reads YYNGEE. The V and J ends lost 0 bases and 1 base respectively, with 11 bases between them. Reverse transcribing all isolated RNA meant expressed TCRB transcripts were sequenced. Libraries were prepared by immunoSEQ multiplex PCR; TCRdb keeps only in-frame clonotypes and omits some of them. The sample has approximately 250,000 clones, 16% seen once; the top ten hold more than 0.075%. A remark on this clone: Its specificity is not known.

This receptor was taken from a man younger than 40 with type 1 diabetes. Source material: naive CD4+ T cells from blood. The chain combines TRBV9 with TRBJ2-7; TRBD1 might be the D (6 bases). The CDR3 sequence is CASSVGTTGSYEQYF. In DNA, the CDR3 is TGTGCCAGCAGCGTAGGTACGACAGGATCCTACGAGCAGTACTTC. Full variable domain (rest looked up from reference TRBV9 and TRBJ2-7): DSGVTQTPKHLITATGQRVTLRCSPRSGDLSVYWYQQSLDQGLQFLIQYYNGEERAKGNILERFSAQQFPDLHSELNLSSLELGDSALYFCASSVGTTGSYEQYFGPGTRLTVT.